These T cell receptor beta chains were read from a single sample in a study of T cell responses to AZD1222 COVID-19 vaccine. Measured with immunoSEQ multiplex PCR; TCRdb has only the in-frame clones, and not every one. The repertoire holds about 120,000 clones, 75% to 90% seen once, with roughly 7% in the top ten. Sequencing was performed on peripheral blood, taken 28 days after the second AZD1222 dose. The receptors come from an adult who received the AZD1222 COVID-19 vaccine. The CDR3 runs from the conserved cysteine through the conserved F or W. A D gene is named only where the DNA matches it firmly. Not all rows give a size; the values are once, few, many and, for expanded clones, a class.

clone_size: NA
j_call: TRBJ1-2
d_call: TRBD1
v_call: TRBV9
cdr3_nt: TGTGCCAGCAGCGTAGAAAGGGGGCGCGGTCGCTACACCTTC
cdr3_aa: CASSVERGRGRYTF

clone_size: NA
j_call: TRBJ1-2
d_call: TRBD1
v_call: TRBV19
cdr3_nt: TGTGCCAGTAGTCCGAAGACAGGGCCCTATGGCTACACCTTC
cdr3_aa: CASSPKTGPYGYTF

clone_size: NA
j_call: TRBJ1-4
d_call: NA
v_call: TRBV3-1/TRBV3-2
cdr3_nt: TGTGCCAGCAGCCCGGGTAGGGTAGGAAAACTGTTTTTT
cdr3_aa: CASSPGRVGKLFF

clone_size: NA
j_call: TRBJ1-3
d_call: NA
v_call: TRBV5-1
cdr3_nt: TGCGCCAGCAGCTCGGACAGTTCTGGAAACACCATATATTTT
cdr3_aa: CASSSDSSGNTIYF

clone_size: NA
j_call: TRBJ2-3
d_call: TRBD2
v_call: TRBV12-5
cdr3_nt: TGTGCTAGTGACTCCGGGGGGGGTAGCACAGATACGCAGTATTTT
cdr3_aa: CASDSGGGSTDTQYF

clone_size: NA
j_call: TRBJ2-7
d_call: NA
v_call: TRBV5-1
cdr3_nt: TGCGCCAGCAGCTTAGGAGAGGGTTACTCCTACGAGCAGTACTTC
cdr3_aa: CASSLGEGYSYEQYF

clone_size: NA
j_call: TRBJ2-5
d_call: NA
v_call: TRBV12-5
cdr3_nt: TGTGCTAGTGGTCCTCCAAGCCCGGGAGTCCAAGAGACCCAGTACTTC
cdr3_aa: CASGPPSPGVQETQYF

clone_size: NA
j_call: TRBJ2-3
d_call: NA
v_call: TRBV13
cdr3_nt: TGTGCCAGCAGCTTAGTCGCGACCACAGATACGCAGTATTTT
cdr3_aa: CASSLVATTDTQYF

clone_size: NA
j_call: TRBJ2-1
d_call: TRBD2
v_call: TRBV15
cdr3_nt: TGTGCCATAAGGACTAGCTCCTACAATGAGCAGTTCTTC
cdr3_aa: CAIRTSSYNEQFF

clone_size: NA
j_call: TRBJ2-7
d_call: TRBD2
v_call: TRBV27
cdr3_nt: TGTGCCAGCAGTTTTTATCTAGCGGGTGTTAACGAGCAGTACTTC
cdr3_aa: CASSFYLAGVNEQYF

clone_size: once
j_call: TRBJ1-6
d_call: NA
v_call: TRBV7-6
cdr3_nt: TGTGCCAGCAGCTTAGATTCGTCACCCCTCCACTTT
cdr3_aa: CASSLDSSPLHF

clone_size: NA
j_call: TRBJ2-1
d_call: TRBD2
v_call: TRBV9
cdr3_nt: TGTGCCAGCAGCGTAGACGGGGGGAGCTCCTACAATGAGCAGTTCTTC
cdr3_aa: CASSVDGGSSYNEQFF

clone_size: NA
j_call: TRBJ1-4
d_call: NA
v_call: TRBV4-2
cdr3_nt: TGTGCCAGCAGCCAAGATCAGGGGAGAGGTGAAAAACTGTTTTTT
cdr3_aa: CASSQDQGRGEKLFF

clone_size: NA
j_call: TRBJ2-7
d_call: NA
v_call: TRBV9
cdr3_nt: TGTGCCAGCAGCGTAGGATTTCAGGGCCCCGAGCAGTACTTC
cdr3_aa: CASSVGFQGPEQYF

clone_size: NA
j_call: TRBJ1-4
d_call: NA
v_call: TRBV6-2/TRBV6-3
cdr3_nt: TGTGCCAGCAGTCAAATCGGAACCGATCTGCGCGAAAAACTGTTTTTT
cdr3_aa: CASSQIGTDLREKLFF

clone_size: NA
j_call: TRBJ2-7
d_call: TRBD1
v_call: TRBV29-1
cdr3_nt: TGCAGCGTCTCCAGGACAGGCGGATACGACGAGCAGTACTTC
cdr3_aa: CSVSRTGGYDEQYF

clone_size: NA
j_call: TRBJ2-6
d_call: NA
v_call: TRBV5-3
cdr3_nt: TGTGCCAGACAGAGACCTGACTCTGGGGCCAACGTCCTGACTTTC
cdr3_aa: CARQRPDSGANVLTF

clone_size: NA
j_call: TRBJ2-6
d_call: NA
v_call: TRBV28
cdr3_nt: TGTGCCAGCAGTTCACCTGCTGGGGCCAACGTCCTGACTTTC
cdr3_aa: CASSSPAGANVLTF

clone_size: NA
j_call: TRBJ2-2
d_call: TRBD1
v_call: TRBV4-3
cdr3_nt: TGCGCCAGCAGCCAATCGGGGACAGGGGATACCGGGGAGCTGTTTTTT
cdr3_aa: CASSQSGTGDTGELFF

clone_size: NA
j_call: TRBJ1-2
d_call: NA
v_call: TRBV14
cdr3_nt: TGTGCCAGCAGCCAAGGAGGGGGGGGCGCATGGTATGGCTACACCTTC
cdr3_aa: CASSQGGGGAWYGYTF

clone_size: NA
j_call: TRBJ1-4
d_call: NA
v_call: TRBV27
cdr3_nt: TGTGCCAGCAGTTGGCAGACACCGGACTTAACTAATGAAAAACTGTTTTTT
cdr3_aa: CASSWQTPDLTNEKLFF

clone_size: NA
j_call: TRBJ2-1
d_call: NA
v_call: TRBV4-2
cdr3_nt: TGTGCCAGCAGCCTCAGCGGGACAAGCTCCTACAATGAGCAGTTCTTC
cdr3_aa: CASSLSGTSSYNEQFF

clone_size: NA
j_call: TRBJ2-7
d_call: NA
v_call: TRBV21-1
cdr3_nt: TGTGCCAGCAGTCACCACCAAGACGGGAGGGAGAGATACGAGCAGTACTTC
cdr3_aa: CASSHHQDGRERYEQYF

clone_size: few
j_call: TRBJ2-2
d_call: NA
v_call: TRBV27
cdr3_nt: TGTGCCAGCAGTTTATCCCCGTTCGTGGCCGGGGAGCTGTTTTTT
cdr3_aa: CASSLSPFVAGELFF

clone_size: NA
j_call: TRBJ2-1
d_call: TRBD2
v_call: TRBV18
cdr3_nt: TGTGCCAGCTCACCAGTACTAGCGGGGGGAGAGCAGTTCTTC
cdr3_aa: CASSPVLAGGEQFF

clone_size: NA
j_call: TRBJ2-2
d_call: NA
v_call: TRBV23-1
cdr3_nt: TGCGCCAGCAGTCACTCGAGGGGGACTAAAACCGGGGAGCTGTTTTTT
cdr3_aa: CASSHSRGTKTGELFF

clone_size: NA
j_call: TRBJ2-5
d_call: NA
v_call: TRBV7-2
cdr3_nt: TGTGCCAGCAGCTTAAGCAGGGTACGAGGGGAGACCCAGTACTTC
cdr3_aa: CASSLSRVRGETQYF

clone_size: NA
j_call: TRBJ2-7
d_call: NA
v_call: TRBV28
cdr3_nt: TGTGCCAGCAGTTTATGGAGCGTGAAGTCCGAGCAGTACTTC
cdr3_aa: CASSLWSVKSEQYF

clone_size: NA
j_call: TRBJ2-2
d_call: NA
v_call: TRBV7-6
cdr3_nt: TGTGCCAGCAGCTTGACGGAGGGGACAGCCGCGAACACCGGGGAGCTGTTTTTT
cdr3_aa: CASSLTEGTAANTGELFF

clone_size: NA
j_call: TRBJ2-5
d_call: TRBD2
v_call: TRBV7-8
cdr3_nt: TGTGCCAGCAGCTCGGGAGGAGGAGGGGAGACCCAGTACTTC
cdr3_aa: CASSSGGGGETQYF

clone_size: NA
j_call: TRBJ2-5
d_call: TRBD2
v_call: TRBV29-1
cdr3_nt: TGCAGCGTTTCCACTAGCGGTGGAGAGACCCAGTACTTC
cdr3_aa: CSVSTSGGETQYF

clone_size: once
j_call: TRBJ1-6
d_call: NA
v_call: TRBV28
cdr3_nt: TGTGCCAGCAGTTTATCTTCGGGGGACAATTCACCCCTCCACTTT
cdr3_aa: CASSLSSGDNSPLHF

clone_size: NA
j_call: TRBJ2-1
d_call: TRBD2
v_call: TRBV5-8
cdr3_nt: TGTGCCAGCAGCCATAAGACTAGCGGGAGGGGCAATGAGCAGTTCTTC
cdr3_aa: CASSHKTSGRGNEQFF

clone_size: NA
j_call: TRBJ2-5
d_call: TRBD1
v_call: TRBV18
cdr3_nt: TGTGCCAGCTCACCGACAGGGGGCCCAGCGGGAGAGACCCAGTACTTC
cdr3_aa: CASSPTGGPAGETQYF

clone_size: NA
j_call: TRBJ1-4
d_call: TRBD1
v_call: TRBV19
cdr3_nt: TGTGCCAGTAGTACCCAGGGGGCACGGTATGAAAAACTGTTTTTT
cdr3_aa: CASSTQGARYEKLFF

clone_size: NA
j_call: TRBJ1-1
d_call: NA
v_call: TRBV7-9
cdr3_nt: TGTGCCAGCAGCTTCATTACAGGGTTAGCTTTCTTT
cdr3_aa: CASSFITGLAFF

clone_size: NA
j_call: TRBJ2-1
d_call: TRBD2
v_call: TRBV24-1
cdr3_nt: TGTGCCACCAGTGATCCAGGACTAGCGAATGAGCAGTTCTTC
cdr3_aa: CATSDPGLANEQFF

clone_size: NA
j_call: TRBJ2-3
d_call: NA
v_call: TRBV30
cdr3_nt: TGTGCCTGGAGTAGGTCGAGGGTGGGCGGGGATACGCAGTATTTT
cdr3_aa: CAWSRSRVGGDTQYF

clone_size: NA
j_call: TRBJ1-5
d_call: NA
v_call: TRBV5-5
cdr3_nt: TGTGCCAGCGGCGGTGATCTCGATCAGCCCCAGCATTTT
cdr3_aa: CASGGDLDQPQHF

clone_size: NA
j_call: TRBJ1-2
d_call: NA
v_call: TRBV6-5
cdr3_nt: TGTGCCAGCAGGGGGGGAGGGGAAGGCTACACCTTC
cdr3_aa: CASRGGGEGYTF

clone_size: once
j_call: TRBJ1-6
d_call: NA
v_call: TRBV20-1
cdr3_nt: TGCAGTGCTAGTCCACTCGGGGTTGGGGATTCACCCCTCCACTTT
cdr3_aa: CSASPLGVGDSPLHF

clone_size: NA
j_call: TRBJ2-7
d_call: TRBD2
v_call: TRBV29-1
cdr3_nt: TGCAGCGTAAATAGCGGGAGGGCCGGTGAGCAGTACTTC
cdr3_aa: CSVNSGRAGEQYF

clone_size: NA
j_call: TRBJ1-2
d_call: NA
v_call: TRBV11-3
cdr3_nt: TGTGCCAGCAGCGCCCGCGGGACCGCCAACTATGGCTACACCTTC
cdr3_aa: CASSARGTANYGYTF

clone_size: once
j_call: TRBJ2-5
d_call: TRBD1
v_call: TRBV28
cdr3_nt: TGTGCCAGCAGCCCTACCGGGACAGGGAGGACGGAGACCCAGTACTTC
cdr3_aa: CASSPTGTGRTETQYF

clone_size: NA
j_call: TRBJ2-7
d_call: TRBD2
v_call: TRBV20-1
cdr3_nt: TGCAGTGCTAGTCGGGGGGCCTACGAGCAGTACTTC
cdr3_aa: CSASRGAYEQYF

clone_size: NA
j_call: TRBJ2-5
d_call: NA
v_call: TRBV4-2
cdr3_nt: TGTGCCAGCAGCCAGGGGGACACTATTTGGGGGGAGACCCAGTACTTC
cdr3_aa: CASSQGDTIWGETQYF

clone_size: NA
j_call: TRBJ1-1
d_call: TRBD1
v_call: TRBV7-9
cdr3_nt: TGTGCCAGCAGCCCAGGGGGGTGGAGGGGTTCGGTTGGCACTGAAGCTTTCTTT
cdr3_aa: CASSPGGWRGSVGTEAFF

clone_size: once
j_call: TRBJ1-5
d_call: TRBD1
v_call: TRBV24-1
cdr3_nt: TGTGCCACCAGTGATACCGGGACAGGGGTTCAGCCCCAGCATTTT
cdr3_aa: CATSDTGTGVQPQHF

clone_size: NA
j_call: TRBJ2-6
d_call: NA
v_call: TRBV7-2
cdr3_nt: TGTGCCAGCAGCTTAGCGGTTACTGGGGCCAACGTCCTGACTTTC
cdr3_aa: CASSLAVTGANVLTF

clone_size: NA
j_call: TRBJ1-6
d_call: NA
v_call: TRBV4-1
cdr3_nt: TGCGCCAGCAGCCAAGAGGGAATGAGGAGCTCCTATAATTCACCCCTCCACTTT
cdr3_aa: CASSQEGMRSSYNSPLHF